These 24 T cell receptor beta chains share one sample of origin, sequenced in a study of T cells in women clearing cervical HPV infection (dated by TCRdb to 2016 to 2018). The library relied on the immunoSEQ multiplex PCR assay. TCRdb took over this immuneACCESS table, retaining in-frame rearrangements with V and J assigned. Such tables are incomplete; in checked studies, under half of the missing clones stem from an unresolved V gene, and the remainder is unexplained. The sample's records list under 45,000 clones. 7.6% of the sample is taken by the ten largest. Sequenced material: blood buffy coat. The source of these receptors is a woman aged 18-70 years with a cervical HPV16 infection that either progressed to CIN3+ or cleared (not recorded which).

CDR3 bases read: TGTGCCAGCAGCGCCACCGGGACTACCTACGAG. Amino acid sequence: CASSATGTTYE. The entire CDR3 reads CASSATGTTYEQYF. V and J are TRBV7-6 and TRBJ2-7, with TRBD2 matching 7 bases. The missing CDR3 end, 3 residues past where the read stops, is filled in from the germline J gene. The CDR3 length is 14 residues. The J segment lost 2 bases and the V segment lost 5 bases, leaving 6 bases of the junction unmatched. Per the germline V gene, CDR1 is SGHVS and CDR2 is FNYEAQ.

Concerning this clone itself: The read falls 3 residues short of the CDR3 end, and the missing part is taken from the germline J gene. V is TRBV20-1 and J is TRBJ1-1, with 7 positions matching TRBD1. The CDR3 covers 14 residues. CDR1 and CDR2 (germline): DFQATT, SNEGSKA (reference sequence). V lost 4 bases and J lost 5; bases outside the gene matches: 10. Partial CDR3 DNA: TGCAGTGCTACCTCTCAGGGGGTTATAACTGAA. Protein sequence: CSATSQGVITE. The full CDR3 protein reads CSATSQGVITEAFF.

As to this clone: The CDR3 extends 3 residues past the end of the read, so its final part is completed from the germline J gene. The chain is built from TRBV5-1 and TRBJ2-1, with 7 bases identical to TRBD2. V was clipped by 0 bases and J by 5 bases; unmatched bases: 5. Germline-derived CDR1 and CDR2 are SGHRS and YFSETQ. This CDR3 contains 15 residues. CDR3 loop: CASSLGDRGDNEQFF. CDR3 DNA (partial): TGCGCCAGCAGCTTGGGGGACCGGGGGGACAATGAG.

Worth noting for this clone: Coverage ceases 3 residues before the CDR3 finishes, and the germline J gene fills in the end. The chain has TRBV20-1 and TRBJ2-5; 10 nucleotides match TRBD2. From germline, CDR1 is DFQATT and CDR2 SNEGSKA (reference sequence). The CDR3 is 15 residues long. V gave up 0 bases and J gave up 5 bases; unmatched junction bases: 6. The CDR3 is CSARDPGLASETQYF. The sequenced CDR3 bases are TGCAGTGCTAGAGATCCGGGACTAGCGAGCGAGACC.

A note on this clone: The read ends 3 residues before the CDR3 terminus; that terminus is restored from the germline J gene. The chain couples TRBV6-1 to TRBJ2-2; the match to TRBD2 covers 8 bases. The CDR3 has 14 residues. Germline V CDR1 and CDR2: MNHNS, SASEGT. Germline trimming cut 4 bases from V and 4 bases from J; bases unmatched to any gene: 2. CDR3 region: CASSAGGTTGELFF. The part of the CDR3 DNA that was read is TGTGCCAGCAGTGCGGGGGGGACCACCGGGGAG.

For this clone: The read ends 3 residues before the CDR3 terminus; that terminus is restored from the germline J gene. The chain uses TRBV11-2 and TRBJ1-2; D is possibly TRBD1 (6 bases). Germline V gene lookup returns CDR1 SGHAT and CDR2 FQNNGV. The CDR3 has 14 residues. Trimming left V 5 bases short and J 1 base short, with 11 bases between. The CDR3 here is CASSADSFNYGYTF. The sequenced CDR3 bases are TGTGCCAGCAGCGCGGACAGTTTTAACTATGGC.

Points on this clone: With the read ending 3 residues before the CDR3 end, the germline J gene is used to fill in that end. V gene TRBV20-1 combines with J gene TRBJ2-3; TRBD1 is a possible D gene (5 bases). Between the trimmed V and J ends, which lost 5 bases and 4 bases, there was a span of 19 bases. Germline V gene sequence: CDR1 DFQATT, CDR2 SNEGSKA (reference sequence). The CDR3 has 15 amino acids. CDR3 DNA, as far as it was read: TGCAGTGCTCGGACATCGCTCCTTGACCCAGATACG. Its translation is CSARTSLLDPDT. The full CDR3 is CSARTSLLDPDTQYF.

As to this clone: The read is 3 residues too short to cover the CDR3 end, so that end is filled in from the germline J gene. The rearrangement links TRBV7-6 to TRBJ2-5; 8 nucleotides line up with TRBD2. Germline assignment: CDR1 SGHVS and CDR2 FNYEAQ. V trimming: 0 bases; J trimming: 4 bases; junction bases outside the gene matches: 7. The CDR3 has 16 amino acids. CDR3 residues: CASSLAPSGSRETQYF. The covered CDR3 bases are TGTGCCAGCAGCTTAGCGCCCAGCGGGAGTCGAGAGACC.

The part of the CDR3 DNA that was read is TGTGCCAGCAGCTTTAGGACAGGTCTAAGCTCCTACGAG. Protein product: CASSFRTGLSSYE. The full CDR3 reads CASSFRTGLSSYEQYF. The rearrangement uses TRBV5-4 and TRBJ2-7; TRBD1 aligns across 7 bases. Sequencing ends 3 residues short of the CDR3 end; the germline J gene provides the rest. From germline, CDR1 is SGHNT and CDR2 YYREEE (reference sequence). This CDR3 is built from 16 residues. Losses at the gene ends were 2 bases for V and 0 bases for J; bases not matched to a gene: 8. Full variable domain (missing parts from reference TRBV5-4 and TRBJ2-7): ETGVTQSPTHLIKTRGQQVTLRCSSQSGHNTVSWYQQALGQGPQFIFQYYREEENGRGNFPPRFSGLQFPNYSSELNVNALELDDSALYLCASSFRTGLSSYEQYFGPGTRLTVT.

A remark on this clone: The CDR3 end is not reached by the read, which stops 3 residues before it; the germline J gene fills it in. This chain connects TRBV5-5 to TRBJ2-1; TRBD2 agrees at 10 bases. CDR1 is SGHKS, CDR2 YYEKEE, per germline (reference sequence). The CDR3 length is 15 residues. Trimming removed 4 bases from V and 3 bases from J; junction bases left unmatched: 4. The sequenced CDR3 bases are TGTGCCAGCAGCCGGACTAGCGGAAGCTACAATGAG. Translated: CASSRTSGSYNE. In full, the CDR3 is CASSRTSGSYNEQFF.

Note on this clone: The missing CDR3 end, 3 residues past where the read stops, is filled in from the germline J gene. The chain employs TRBV7-2 and TRBJ1-6; D call uncertain. This CDR3 comprises 16 residues. The germline V gene encodes CDR1 SGHTA and CDR2 FQGNSA. Between the trimmed V and J ends, which lost 0 bases and 8 bases, there was a span of 14 bases. The CDR3 bases that were read are TGTGCCAGCAGCTTAGCAGGGTCCCATAATCATTCACCC. It specifies CASSLAGSHNHSP. The complete CDR3 sequence is CASSLAGSHNHSPLHF.

Turning to this clone: Read data end 3 residues before the CDR3 end; the end is taken from the germline J gene. The gene calls are TRBV5-1 and TRBJ1-1; the match to TRBD1 covers 12 bases. The CDR3 runs to 13 residues. Looked up from germline, CDR1 is SGHRS and CDR2 is YFSETQ. CDR3 residues: CASSRGQGAGAFF. CDR3 DNA (partial): TGCGCCAGCAGCAGGGGACAGGGGGCGGGA.

A word on this clone: The CDR3 end is not reached by the read, which stops 3 residues before it; the germline J gene fills it in. V is TRBV5-1 and J is TRBJ1-2; the D gene is possibly TRBD1 (6 bases). This CDR3 spans 18 amino acids. The germline V and J ends were trimmed by 0 bases and 2 bases, with 20 bases remaining between them. Germline V lookup: CDR1 SGHRS, CDR2 YFSETQ. The covered CDR3 bases are TGCGCCAGCAGCTTGGACTATTACTCCGGACAGTTGAACTATGGC. Amino acids: CASSLDYYSGQLNYG. The CDR3 as a whole reads CASSLDYYSGQLNYGYTF.

With respect to this clone: The DNA ends 3 residues before the CDR3 does, and the rest of the CDR3 is filled in from the germline J gene. The gene calls are TRBV20-1 and TRBJ1-1; D call uncertain. The CDR3 totals 14 residues. CDR1 and CDR2 (germline): DFQATT, SNEGSKA (reference sequence). V lost 1 base and J lost 5, with 14 bases in between. The DNA read from the CDR3 is TGCAGTGCTAGAGGAGCGGGGTTTCGGACTGAA. This gives the protein CSARGAGFRTE. The CDR3 as a whole reads CSARGAGFRTEAFF.

As for this clone: The sequence runs out 3 residues before the end of the CDR3; the remainder is reconstructed from the germline J gene. V usage is TRBV2 and J usage is TRBJ2-5, with TRBD2 as a possible D gene (6 bases). V lost 5 bases to trimming and J lost 0 bases, with 13 bases between them. Germline V gives CDR1 SNHLY, CDR2 FYNNEI. CDR3 length equals 15 residues. The CDR3 sequence is CASSPRASDQETQYF. Partial CDR3 DNA: TGTGCCAGCAGTCCCAGGGCTAGCGACCAAGAGACC.

On this clone itself: Sequencing ends 3 residues short of the CDR3 end; the germline J gene provides the rest. The rearrangement joins TRBV7-6 to TRBJ2-1, with D perhaps matching TRBD1 (5 bases). CDR3 length: 14 amino acids. Trimming cost V 4 bases and J 4 bases, with 11 bases left between them. Germline V gene sequence: CDR1 SGHVS, CDR2 FNYEAQ. CDR3 DNA, as far as it was read: TGTGCCAGCAGCTCACCCCAGGGTTACAATGAG. It translates to CASSSPQGYNE. In full, the CDR3 reads CASSSPQGYNEQFF.

Points on this clone: The observed sequence ends 3 residues before the CDR3 terminus, with the missing tail filled in from the germline J gene. The chain joins TRBV7-7 to TRBJ2-1; 14 bases line up with TRBD2. The V and J ends lost 5 bases and 7 bases, in that order; junction bases with no gene match: 4. Germline V gene data show CDR1 as SSHAT and CDR2 as FNYEAQ (reference sequence). CDR3 length: 15 amino acids. The sequenced CDR3 bases are TGTGCCAGCAGCGAGGGACTAGCGGGAGTTAATGAG. Protein product: CASSEGLAGVNE. The CDR3 in its entirety is CASSEGLAGVNEQFF.

Details on this clone: From the germline J gene comes the end of the CDR3, since the read stops 3 residues before it. The V gene is TRBV7-3, the J gene TRBJ2-7; D uncertain. Trimming took off 2 bases at V and 1 base at J, with 12 bases between the two ends. Germline lookup yields CDR1 SGHTA and CDR2 FQGTGA. The CDR3 totals 15 residues. The CDR3 is CASSLEGVVSYEQYF. CDR3 DNA, as far as it was read: TGTGCCAGCAGCTTAGAAGGTGTCGTTTCCTACGAG.

About this clone itself: The CDR3 end lies 3 residues beyond the end of the read and is filled in from the germline J gene. The chain couples TRBV5-1 to TRBJ2-3; 10 bases align to TRBD2. Unmatched junction bases numbered 7, after V lost 4 bases and J lost 2 bases. The CDR3 spans 16 residues. The germline CDR1 and CDR2 sequences are SGHRS and YFSETQ. The CDR3 bases that were read are TGCGCCAGCAGCACCGAGCGGGGGGGCCCCACAGATACG. This gives the protein CASSTERGGPTDT. The full-length CDR3 reads as CASSTERGGPTDTQYF.

Remarks on this clone: Read coverage stops 3 residues before the CDR3 terminus; the germline J gene supplies the remainder. The chain carries TRBV2 and TRBJ1-5; D might be TRBD1 (5 bases). There are 15 residues in the CDR3. Germline V gene sequence: CDR1 SNHLY, CDR2 FYNNEI. The V gene lost 3 bases and the J gene lost 1 base, with 10 bases spanning the gap. The DNA read from the CDR3 is TGTGCCAGCAGTGAGATCAGGGCGAGCAATCAGCCC. Residues: CASSEIRASNQP. The full CDR3 protein reads CASSEIRASNQPQHF.

About this clone itself: The read ends 3 residues early relative to the CDR3; the germline J gene fills the gap. The rearrangement joins TRBV29-1 to TRBJ2-5; perhaps TRBD2 as D (7 bases). CDR3 length equals 13 residues. Per germline, CDR1 SQVTM and CDR2 ANQGSEA. V was cut by 2 bases and J by 4 bases, with 11 bases left in between. The sequenced part of the CDR3 DNA is TGCAGCGTTGAACTGGGAGGGGGAGAGACC. The encoded protein is CSVELGGGET. The entire CDR3 protein is CSVELGGGETQYF.

Comments on this clone: The CDR3 extends 3 residues past the end of the read, so its final part is completed from the germline J gene. This rearrangement joins TRBV18 to TRBJ2-3; 7 bases map to TRBD2. Germline CDR1 and CDR2: KGHSH and LQKENI. V was clipped by 3 bases and J by 0 bases; unmatched bases: 6. CDR3 size: 16 residues. The DNA read from the CDR3 is TGTGCCAGCTCACCCGTAGCGGGCACTAGCACAGATACG. Translated: CASSPVAGTSTDT. The whole CDR3 sequence is CASSPVAGTSTDTQYF.

The CDR3 sequence: CASSRTRGTDTQYF. The CDR3 DNA, read in part, is TGTGCCAGCTCCCGGACAAGGGGGACAGATACG. The chain couples TRBV18 to TRBJ2-3; a possible D gene is TRBD1 (6 bases). Read data end 3 residues before the CDR3 end; the end is taken from the germline J gene. Deletions cut 6 bases from V and 3 bases from J, with 13 bases between. CDR3 length: 14 residues. Looked up from germline, CDR1 is KGHSH and CDR2 is LQKENI.

For this clone: The sequence runs out 3 residues before the end of the CDR3; the remainder is reconstructed from the germline J gene. V is TRBV19 and J is TRBJ1-5; weak D call: TRBD1 (5 bases). This CDR3 is 16 amino acids long. Germline lookup yields CDR1 LNHDA and CDR2 SQIVND (reference sequence). V gave up 1 base and J gave up 7 bases, with 17 bases separating them. The CDR3 bases that were read are TGTGCCAGTAGTATAGTTGGCAGGGTCACGGGACAGCCC. This codes for CASSIVGRVTGQP. The CDR3 in full is CASSIVGRVTGQPQHF.